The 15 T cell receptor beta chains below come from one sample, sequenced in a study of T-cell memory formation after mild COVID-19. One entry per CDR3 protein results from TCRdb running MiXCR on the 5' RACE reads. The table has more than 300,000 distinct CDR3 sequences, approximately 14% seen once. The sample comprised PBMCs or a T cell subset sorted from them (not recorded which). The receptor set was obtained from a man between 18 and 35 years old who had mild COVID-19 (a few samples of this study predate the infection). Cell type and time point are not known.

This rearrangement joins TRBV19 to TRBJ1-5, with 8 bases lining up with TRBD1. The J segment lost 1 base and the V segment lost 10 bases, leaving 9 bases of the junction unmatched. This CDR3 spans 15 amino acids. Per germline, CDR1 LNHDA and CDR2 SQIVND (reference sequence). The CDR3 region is CATTETGGSNQPQHF. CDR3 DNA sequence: TGTGCCACTACAGAAACAGGGGGGAGCAATCAGCCCCAGCATTTT.

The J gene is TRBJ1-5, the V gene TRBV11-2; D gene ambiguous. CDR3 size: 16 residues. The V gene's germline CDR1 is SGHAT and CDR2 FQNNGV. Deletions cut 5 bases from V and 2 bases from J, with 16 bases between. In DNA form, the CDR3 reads TGTGCCAGCAGCCGTGGACGGGAGAATGGCAATCAGCCCCAGCATTTT. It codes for CASSRGRENGNQPQHF.

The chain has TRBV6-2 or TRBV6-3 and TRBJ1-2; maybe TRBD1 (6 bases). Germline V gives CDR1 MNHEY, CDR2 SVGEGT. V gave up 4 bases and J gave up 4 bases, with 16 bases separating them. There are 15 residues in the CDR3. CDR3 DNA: TGTGCCAGCAGTTCGGGTCCCCAGGGGCGCTATGGCTACACCTTC. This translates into CASSSGPQGRYGYTF.

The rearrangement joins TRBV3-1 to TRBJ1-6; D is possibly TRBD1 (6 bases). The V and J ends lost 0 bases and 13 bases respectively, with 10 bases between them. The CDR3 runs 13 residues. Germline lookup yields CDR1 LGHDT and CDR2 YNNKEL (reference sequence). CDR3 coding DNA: TGTGCCAGCAGCCAAGACTCGGGGGGCCCCCTCCACTTT. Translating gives CASSQDSGGPLHF.

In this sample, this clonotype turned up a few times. Here the CDR3 reads CASSERPGYDTEAFF. Written as DNA, the CDR3 is TGTGCCAGCAGTGAAAGACCCGGGTATGACACTGAAGCTTTCTTT. V and J are TRBV6-1 and TRBJ1-1, with no clear D. V was trimmed by 2 bases and J by 3 bases, leaving 13 bases between them. Germline loops: CDR1 MNHNS, CDR2 SASEGT. The CDR3 has 15 amino acids.

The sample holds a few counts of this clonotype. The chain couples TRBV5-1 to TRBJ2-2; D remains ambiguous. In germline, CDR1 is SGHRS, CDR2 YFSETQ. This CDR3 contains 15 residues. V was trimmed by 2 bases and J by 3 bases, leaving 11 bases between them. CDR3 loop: CASSLSPLDTGELFF. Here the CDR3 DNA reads TGCGCCAGCAGCTTAAGTCCGTTGGACACCGGGGAGCTGTTTTTT.

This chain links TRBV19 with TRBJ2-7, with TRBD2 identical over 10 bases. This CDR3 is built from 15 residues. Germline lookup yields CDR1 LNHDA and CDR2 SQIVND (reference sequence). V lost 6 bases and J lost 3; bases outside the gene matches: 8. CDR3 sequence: CASSPSGGAYYEQYF. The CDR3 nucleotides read TGTGCCAGTAGCCCCAGCGGGGGGGCCTACTACGAGCAGTACTTC.

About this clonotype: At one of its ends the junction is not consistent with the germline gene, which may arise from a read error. CDR3 nucleotide sequence: TGCGCCAGCAGCCCACGGGGCTCTCGGGCCAACGTCCTGACTTTC. This translates into CASSPRGSRANVLTF. V is TRBV5-1 and J is TRBJ2-6; D could derive from TRBD1 or TRBD2 (5 bases each). This CDR3 is 15 amino acids long. The V gene's germline CDR1 is SGHRS and CDR2 YFSETQ.

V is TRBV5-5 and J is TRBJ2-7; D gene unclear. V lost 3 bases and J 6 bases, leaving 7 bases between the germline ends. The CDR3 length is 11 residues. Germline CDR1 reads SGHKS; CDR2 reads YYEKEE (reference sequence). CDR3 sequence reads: CASSSRTEQYF. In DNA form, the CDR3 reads TGTGCCAGCAGCTCCAGGACCGAGCAGTACTTC.

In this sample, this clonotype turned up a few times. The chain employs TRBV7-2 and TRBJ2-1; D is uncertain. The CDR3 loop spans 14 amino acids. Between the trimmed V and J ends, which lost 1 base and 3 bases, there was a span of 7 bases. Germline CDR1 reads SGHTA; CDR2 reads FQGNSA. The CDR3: CASSLGSNYNEQFF. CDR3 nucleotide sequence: TGTGCCAGCAGCTTAGGTAGTAACTACAATGAGCAGTTCTTC. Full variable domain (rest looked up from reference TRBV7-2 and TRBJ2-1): GAGVSQSPSNKVTEKGKDVELRCDPISGHTALYWYRQSLGQGLEFLIYFQGNSAPDKSGLPSDRFSAERTGGSVSTLTIQRTQQEDSAVYLCASSLGSNYNEQFFGPGTRLTVL.

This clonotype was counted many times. The CDR3 spells CASSSGLAGGLGGEQFF. Written as DNA, the CDR3 is TGCGCCAGCAGCAGTGGACTAGCGGGGGGGCTTGGTGGTGAGCAGTTCTTC. This rearrangement joins TRBV5-1 to TRBJ2-1; 15 nucleotides align to TRBD2. CDR3 length: 17 amino acids. Germline V CDR1 and CDR2: SGHRS, YFSETQ. The ends lost 4 bases at V and 9 bases at J; junction bases unmatched: 11.

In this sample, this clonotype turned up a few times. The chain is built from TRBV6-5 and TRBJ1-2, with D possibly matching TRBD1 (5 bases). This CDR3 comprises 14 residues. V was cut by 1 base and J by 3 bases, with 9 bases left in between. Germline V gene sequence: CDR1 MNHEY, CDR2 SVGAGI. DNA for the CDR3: TGTGCCAGCAGTTACTTGAAGGGGCACTATGGCTACACCTTC. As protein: CASSYLKGHYGYTF.

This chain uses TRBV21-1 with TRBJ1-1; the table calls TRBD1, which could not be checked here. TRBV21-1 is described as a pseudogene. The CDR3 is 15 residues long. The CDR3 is CASSKGGQGQTEAFF. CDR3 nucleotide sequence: TGTGCCAGCAGCAAAGGCGGACAGGGCCAAACTGAAGCTTTCTTT.

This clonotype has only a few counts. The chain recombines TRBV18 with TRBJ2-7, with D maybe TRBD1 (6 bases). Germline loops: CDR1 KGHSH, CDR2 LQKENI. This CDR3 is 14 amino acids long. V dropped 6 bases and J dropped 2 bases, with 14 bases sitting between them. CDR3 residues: CASSRGAGAYEQYV. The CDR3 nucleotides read TGTGCCAGCTCGCGTGGGGCAGGGGCCTACGAGCAGTACGTC.

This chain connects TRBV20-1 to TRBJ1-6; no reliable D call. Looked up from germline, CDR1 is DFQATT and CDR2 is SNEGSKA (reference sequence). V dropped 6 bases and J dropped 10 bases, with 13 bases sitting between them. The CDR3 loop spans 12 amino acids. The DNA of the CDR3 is TGCAGTGCAGGGAGGCTCGAATCACCCCTCCACTTT. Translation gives CSAGRLESPLHF.